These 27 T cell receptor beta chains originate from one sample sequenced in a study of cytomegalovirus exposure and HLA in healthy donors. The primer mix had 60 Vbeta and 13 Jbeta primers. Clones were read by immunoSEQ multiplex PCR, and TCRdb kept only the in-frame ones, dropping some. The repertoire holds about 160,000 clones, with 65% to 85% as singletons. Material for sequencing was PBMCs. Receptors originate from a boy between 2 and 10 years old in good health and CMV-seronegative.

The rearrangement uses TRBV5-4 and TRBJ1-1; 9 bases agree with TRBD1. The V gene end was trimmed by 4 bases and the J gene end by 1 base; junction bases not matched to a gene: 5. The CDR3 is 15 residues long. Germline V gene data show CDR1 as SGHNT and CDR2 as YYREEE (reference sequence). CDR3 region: CASSRRGQGNTEAFF. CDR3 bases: TGTGCCAGCAGCAGAAGGGGACAGGGGAACACTGAAGCTTTCTTT.

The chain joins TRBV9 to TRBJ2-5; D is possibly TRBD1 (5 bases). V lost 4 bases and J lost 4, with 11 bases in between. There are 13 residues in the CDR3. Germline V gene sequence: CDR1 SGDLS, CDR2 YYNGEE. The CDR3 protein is CASSTGLGETQYF. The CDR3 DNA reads TGTGCCAGCAGCACAGGATTGGGAGAGACCCAGTACTTC.

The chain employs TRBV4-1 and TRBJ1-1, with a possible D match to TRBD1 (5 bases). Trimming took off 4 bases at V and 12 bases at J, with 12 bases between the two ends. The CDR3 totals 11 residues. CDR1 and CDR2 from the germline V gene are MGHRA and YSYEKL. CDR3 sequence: CASSRRGYSFF. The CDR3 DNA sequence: TGCGCCAGCAGCCGAAGGGGTTACTCTTTCTTT.

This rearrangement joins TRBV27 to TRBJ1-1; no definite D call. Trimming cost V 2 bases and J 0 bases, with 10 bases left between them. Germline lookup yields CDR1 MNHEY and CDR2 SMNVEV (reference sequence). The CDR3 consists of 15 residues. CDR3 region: CASSLTGSMNTEAFF. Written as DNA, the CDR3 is TGTGCCAGCAGTTTAACGGGTTCGATGAACACTGAAGCTTTCTTT.

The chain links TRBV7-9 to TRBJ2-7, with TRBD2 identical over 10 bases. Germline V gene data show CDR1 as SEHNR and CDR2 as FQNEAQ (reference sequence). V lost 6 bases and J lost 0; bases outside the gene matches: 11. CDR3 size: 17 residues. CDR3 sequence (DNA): TGTGCCAGCAGTCACCGGGCAGCGGGAGGGCCCTCCTACGAGCAGTACTTC. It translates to CASSHRAAGGPSYEQYF.

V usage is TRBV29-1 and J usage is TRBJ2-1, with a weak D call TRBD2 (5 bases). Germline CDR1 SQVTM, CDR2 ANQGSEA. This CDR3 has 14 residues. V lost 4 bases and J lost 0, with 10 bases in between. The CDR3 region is CSVVGVLSYNEQFF. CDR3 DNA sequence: TGCAGCGTTGTCGGGGTACTCTCCTACAATGAGCAGTTCTTC.

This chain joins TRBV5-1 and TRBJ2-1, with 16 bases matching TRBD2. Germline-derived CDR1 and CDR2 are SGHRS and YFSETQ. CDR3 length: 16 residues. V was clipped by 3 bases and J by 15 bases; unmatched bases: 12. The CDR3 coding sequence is TGCGCCAGCAGCTGGCCCGGGACTAGCGGGAGGGGATACACGTTCTTC. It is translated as CASSWPGTSGRGYTFF. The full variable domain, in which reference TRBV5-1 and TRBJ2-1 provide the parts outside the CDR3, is KAGVTQTPRYLIKTRGQQVTLSCSPISGHRSVSWYQQTPGQGLQFLFEYFSETQRNKGNFPGRFSGRQFSNSRSEMNVSTLELGDSALYLCASSWPGTSGRGYTFFGPGTRLTVL.

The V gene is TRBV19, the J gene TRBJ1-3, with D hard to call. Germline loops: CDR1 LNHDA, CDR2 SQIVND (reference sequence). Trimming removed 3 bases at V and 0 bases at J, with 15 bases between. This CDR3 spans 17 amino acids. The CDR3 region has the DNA TGTGCCAGTAGTATTGGAAGGGAGATCCTCTCTGGAAACACCATATATTTT. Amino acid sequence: CASSIGREILSGNTIYF.

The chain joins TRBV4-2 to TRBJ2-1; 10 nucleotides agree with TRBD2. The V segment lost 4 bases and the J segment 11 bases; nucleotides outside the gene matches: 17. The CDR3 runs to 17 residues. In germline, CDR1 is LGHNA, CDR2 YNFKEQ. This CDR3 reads CASSPNNLIKREGQQFF. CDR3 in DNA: TGTGCCAGCAGCCCTAATAACTTAATCAAGCGGGAGGGCCAGCAGTTCTTC.

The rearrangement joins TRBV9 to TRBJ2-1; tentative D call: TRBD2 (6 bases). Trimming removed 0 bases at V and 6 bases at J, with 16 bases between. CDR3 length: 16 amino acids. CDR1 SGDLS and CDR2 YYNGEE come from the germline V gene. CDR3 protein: CASSVGGNLGGNEQFF. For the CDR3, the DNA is TGTGCCAGCAGCGTAGGAGGCAACTTGGGGGGCAATGAGCAGTTCTTC.

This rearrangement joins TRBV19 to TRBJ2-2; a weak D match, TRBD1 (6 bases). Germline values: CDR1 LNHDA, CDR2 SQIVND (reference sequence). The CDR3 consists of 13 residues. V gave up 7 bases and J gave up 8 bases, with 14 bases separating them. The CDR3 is CASNTGREGELFF. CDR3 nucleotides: TGTGCCAGTAACACAGGGCGAGAAGGGGAGCTGTTTTTT.

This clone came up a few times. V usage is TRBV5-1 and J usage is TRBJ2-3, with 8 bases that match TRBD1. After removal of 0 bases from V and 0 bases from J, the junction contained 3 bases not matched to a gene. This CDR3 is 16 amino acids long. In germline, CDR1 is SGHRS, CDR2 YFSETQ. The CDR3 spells CASSLGGTGSTDTQYF. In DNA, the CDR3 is TGCGCCAGCAGCTTGGGTGGGACAGGCAGCACAGATACGCAGTATTTT.

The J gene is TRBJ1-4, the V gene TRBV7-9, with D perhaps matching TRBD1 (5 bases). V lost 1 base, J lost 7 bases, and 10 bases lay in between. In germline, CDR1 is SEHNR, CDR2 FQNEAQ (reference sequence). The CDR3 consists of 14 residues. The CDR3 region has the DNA TGTGCCAGCAGCTTAGTCGCGGGGGGTGAAAAACTGTTTTTT. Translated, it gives CASSLVAGGEKLFF.

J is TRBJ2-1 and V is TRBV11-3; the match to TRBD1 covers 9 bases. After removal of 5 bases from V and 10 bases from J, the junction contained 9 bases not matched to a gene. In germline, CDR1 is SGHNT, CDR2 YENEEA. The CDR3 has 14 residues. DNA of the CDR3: TGTGCCAGCAGCCCAAGCACAGGGGGCGGCGAGCAGTTCTTC. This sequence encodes CASSPSTGGGEQFF.

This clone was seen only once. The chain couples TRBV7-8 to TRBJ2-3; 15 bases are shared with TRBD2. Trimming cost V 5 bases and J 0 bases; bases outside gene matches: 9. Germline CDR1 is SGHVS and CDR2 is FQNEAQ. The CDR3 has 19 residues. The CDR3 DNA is TGTGCCAGCAGCCCCAGGGGACTAGCGGGGGGACCTAGCACAGATACGCAGTATTTT. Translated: CASSPRGLAGGPSTDTQYF.

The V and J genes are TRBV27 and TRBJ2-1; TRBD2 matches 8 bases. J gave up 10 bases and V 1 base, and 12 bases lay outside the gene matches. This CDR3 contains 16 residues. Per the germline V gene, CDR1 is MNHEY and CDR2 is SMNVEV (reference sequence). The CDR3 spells CASSLYGQTSATEQFF. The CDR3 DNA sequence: TGTGCCAGCAGTTTATATGGCCAGACTAGCGCGACCGAGCAGTTCTTC.

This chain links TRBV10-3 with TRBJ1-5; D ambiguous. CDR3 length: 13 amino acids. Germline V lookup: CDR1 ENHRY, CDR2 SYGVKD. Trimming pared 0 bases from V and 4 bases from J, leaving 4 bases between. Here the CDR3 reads CAISESRNQPQHF. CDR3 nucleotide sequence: TGTGCCATCAGTGAGTCGAGGAATCAGCCCCAGCATTTT.

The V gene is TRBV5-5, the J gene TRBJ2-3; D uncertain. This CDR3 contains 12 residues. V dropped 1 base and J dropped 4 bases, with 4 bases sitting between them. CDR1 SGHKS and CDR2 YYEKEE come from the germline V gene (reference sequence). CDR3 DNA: TGTGCCAGCAGCTTGCTTTCAGATACGCAGTATTTT. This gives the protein CASSLLSDTQYF.

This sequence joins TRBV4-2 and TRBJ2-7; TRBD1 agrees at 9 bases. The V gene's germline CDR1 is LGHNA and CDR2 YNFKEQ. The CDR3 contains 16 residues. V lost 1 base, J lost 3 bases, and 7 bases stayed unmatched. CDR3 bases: TGTGCCAGCAGCCAAGTTCGGACAGGGGAAGGCTACGAGCAGTACTTC. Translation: CASSQVRTGEGYEQYF.

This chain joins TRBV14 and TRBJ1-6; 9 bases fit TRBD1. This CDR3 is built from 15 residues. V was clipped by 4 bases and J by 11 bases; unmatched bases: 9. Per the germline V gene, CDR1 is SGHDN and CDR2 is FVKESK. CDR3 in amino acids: CASSPRDRVGPPLHF. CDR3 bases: TGTGCCAGCAGCCCTCGGGACAGGGTTGGGCCACCCCTCCACTTT. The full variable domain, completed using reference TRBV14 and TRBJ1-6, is EAGVTQFPSHSVIEKGQTVTLRCDPISGHDNLYWYRRVMGKEIKFLLHFVKESKQDESGMPNNRFLAERTGGTYSTLKVQPAELEDSGVYFCASSPRDRVGPPLHFGNGTRLTVT.

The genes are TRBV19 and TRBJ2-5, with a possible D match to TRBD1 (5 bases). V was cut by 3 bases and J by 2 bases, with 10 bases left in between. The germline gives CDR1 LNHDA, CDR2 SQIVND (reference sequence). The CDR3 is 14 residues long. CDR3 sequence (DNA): TGTGCCAGTAGTATGGGGCTGTTACAAGAGACCCAGTACTTC. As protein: CASSMGLLQETQYF.

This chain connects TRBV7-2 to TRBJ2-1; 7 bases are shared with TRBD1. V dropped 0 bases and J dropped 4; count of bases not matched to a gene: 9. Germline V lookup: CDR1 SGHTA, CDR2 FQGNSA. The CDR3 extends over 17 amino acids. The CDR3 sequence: CASSLAEQGVLYNEQFF. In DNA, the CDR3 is TGTGCCAGCAGCTTAGCGGAGCAGGGGGTCCTTTACAATGAGCAGTTCTTC.

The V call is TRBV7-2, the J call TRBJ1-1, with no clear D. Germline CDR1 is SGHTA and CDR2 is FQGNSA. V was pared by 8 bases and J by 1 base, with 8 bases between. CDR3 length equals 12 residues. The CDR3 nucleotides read TGTGCCAGCGGAAGGAGGAACACTGAAGCTTTCTTT. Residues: CASGRRNTEAFF. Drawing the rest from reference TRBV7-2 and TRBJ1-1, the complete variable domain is GAGVSQSPSNKVTEKGKDVELRCDPISGHTALYWYRQSLGQGLEFLIYFQGNSAPDKSGLPSDRFSAERTGGSVSTLTIQRTQQEDSAVYLCASGRRNTEAFFGQGTRLTVV.

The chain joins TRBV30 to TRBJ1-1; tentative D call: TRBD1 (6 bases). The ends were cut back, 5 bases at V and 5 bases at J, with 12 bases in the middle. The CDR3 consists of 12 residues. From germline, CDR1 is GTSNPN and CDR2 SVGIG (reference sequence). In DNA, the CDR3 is TGTGCCTGGCTTACAGGGTGGACTGAAGCTTTCTTT. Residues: CAWLTGWTEAFF.

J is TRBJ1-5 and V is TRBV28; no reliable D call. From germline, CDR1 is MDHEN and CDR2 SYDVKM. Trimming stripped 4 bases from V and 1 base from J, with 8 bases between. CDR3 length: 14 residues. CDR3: CASSYRLSNQPQHF. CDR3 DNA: TGTGCCAGCAGTTACAGATTGAGCAATCAGCCCCAGCATTTT.

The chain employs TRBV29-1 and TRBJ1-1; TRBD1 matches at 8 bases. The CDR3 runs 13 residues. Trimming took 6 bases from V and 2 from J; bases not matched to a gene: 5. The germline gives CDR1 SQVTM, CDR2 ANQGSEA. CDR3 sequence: CSVDRDPNTEAFF. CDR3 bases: TGCAGCGTGGACAGGGACCCAAACACTGAAGCTTTCTTT. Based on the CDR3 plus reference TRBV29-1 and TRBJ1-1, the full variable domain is SAVISQKPSRDICQRGTSLTIQCQVDSQVTMMFWYRQQPGQSLTLIATANQGSEATYESGFVIDKFPISRPNLTFSTLTVSNMSPEDSSIYLCSVDRDPNTEAFFGQGTRLTVV.

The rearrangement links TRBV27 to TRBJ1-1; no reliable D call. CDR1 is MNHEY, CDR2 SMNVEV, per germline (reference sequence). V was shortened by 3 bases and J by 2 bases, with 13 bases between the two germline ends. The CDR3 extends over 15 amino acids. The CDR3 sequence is CASSFDRSLNTEAFF. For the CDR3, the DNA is TGTGCCAGCAGTTTCGATCGCAGTCTTAACACTGAAGCTTTCTTT.